A single sample gave rise to the 20 T cell receptor beta chains below, sequenced in a study of blood T cell repertoires in COVID-19. Sequencing was performed with immunoSEQ multiplex PCR; in TCRdb, only in-frame clones are kept and a portion is missing. The sample lists fewer than 200,000 clones; 82% were seen once. The sample was PBMCs or T cells enriched from blood (not recorded which). These receptors were collected from an older woman with acute COVID-19.

The chain recombines TRBV27 with TRBJ1-5; D unclear. Between the trimmed V and J ends, which lost 2 bases and 1 base, there was a span of 9 bases. Germline values: CDR1 MNHEY, CDR2 SMNVEV (reference sequence). This CDR3 has 15 residues. As DNA, the CDR3 is TGTGCCAGCAGTTTAAATCGAGCGAGCAATCAGCCCCAGCATTTT. It yields the protein CASSLNRASNQPQHF.

V and J are TRBV7-2 and TRBJ1-4, with 9 bases that match TRBD1. The V gene end was trimmed by 5 bases and the J gene end by 6 bases; junction bases not matched to a gene: 13. Germline-derived CDR1 and CDR2 are SGHTA and FQGNSA. This CDR3 has 17 residues. The CDR3 coding sequence is TGTGCCAGCAGCACGCACCTCACAGGGGGCGGGGATGAAAAACTGTTTTTT. Protein sequence: CASSTHLTGGGDEKLFF.

The chain uses TRBV10-1 and TRBJ2-5; tentatively, D is TRBD2 (6 bases). Germline V CDR1 and CDR2: WNHNN, SYGVQD (reference sequence). Trimming took 2 bases from V and 4 from J, leaving 11 bases between them. The CDR3 contains 14 residues. The CDR3 coding sequence is TGCGCCAGCAGTGAGGCAGGAGGGACAGAGACCCAGTACTTC. Translation gives CASSEAGGTETQYF.

The rearrangement links TRBV19 to TRBJ1-2, with D maybe TRBD1 (5 bases). The V end lost 9 bases, the J end lost 8 bases, and 16 bases lay between the germline ends. Germline CDR1 LNHDA, CDR2 SQIVND (reference sequence). The CDR3 covers 12 residues. This CDR3 reads CASNPGLGGYTF. Here the CDR3 DNA reads TGTGCCAGCAACCCAGGGTTAGGAGGCTACACCTTC. The variable domain in full, completed from reference TRBV19 and TRBJ1-2, reads DGGITQSPKYLFRKEGQNVTLSCEQNLNHDAMYWYRQDPGQGLRLIYYSQIVNDFQKGDIAEGYSVSREKKESFPLTVTSAQKNPTAFYLCASNPGLGGYTFGSGTRLTVV.

The V call is TRBV10-3, the J call TRBJ1-2; the match to TRBD1 covers 8 bases. This CDR3 comprises 14 residues. Per germline, CDR1 ENHRY and CDR2 SYGVKD. Trimming cost V 6 bases and J 3 bases; bases outside gene matches: 6. CDR3 loop: CAIREDREDYGYTF. CDR3 DNA sequence: TGTGCCATCAGGGAGGACAGGGAGGACTATGGCTACACCTTC.

The chain couples TRBV7-9 to TRBJ2-3, with D perhaps matching TRBD2 (5 bases). There are 14 residues in the CDR3. The V end was cut by 6 bases, the J end by 4 bases, with 14 bases between. Germline-derived CDR1 and CDR2 are SEHNR and FQNEAQ (reference sequence). The CDR3 region is CASRYQDFSDTQYF. CDR3 nucleotides: TGTGCCAGCAGATACCAGGACTTTTCAGATACGCAGTATTTT.

This clone appeared once. J is TRBJ1-2 and V is TRBV5-1, with D perhaps matching TRBD1 (6 bases). This CDR3 spans 14 amino acids. V was shortened by 3 bases and J by 6 bases, with 15 bases between the two germline ends. From germline, CDR1 is SGHRS and CDR2 YFSETQ. The CDR3 here is CASSYRDKVHGYTF. The CDR3 region has the DNA TGCGCCAGCAGCTACCGGGACAAAGTTCATGGCTACACCTTC.

This chain's CDR3 is CASSLSRTGTAGTQYF. The CDR3 DNA sequence: TGTGCCAGCAGCCTTTCGAGGACAGGGACCGCTGGGACCCAGTACTTC. J is TRBJ2-5 and V is TRBV3-1 (or the pseudogene TRBV3-2), with TRBD1 identical over 8 bases. The CDR3 loop spans 16 amino acids. With V trimmed by 4 bases and J by 7 bases, 14 bases remained unmatched. Germline-derived CDR1 and CDR2 are LGHDT and YNNKEL (reference sequence).

The rearrangement links TRBV9 to TRBJ2-1; 9 nucleotides align to TRBD2. Germline CDR1 is SGDLS and CDR2 is YYNGEE. The CDR3 has 15 amino acids. With 6 bases clipped from V and 7 bases from J, the junction kept 11 bases outside the gene matches. CDR3 amino acids: CASTPGLANSNEQFF. In nucleotides, the CDR3 is TGTGCCAGCACCCCGGGACTAGCAAATTCAAATGAGCAGTTCTTC. The full variable domain, in which reference TRBV9 and TRBJ2-1 provide the parts outside the CDR3, is DSGVTQTPKHLITATGQRVTLRCSPRSGDLSVYWYQQSLDQGLQFLIQYYNGEERAKGNILERFSAQQFPDLHSELNLSSLELGDSALYFCASTPGLANSNEQFFGPGTRLTVL.

The chain employs TRBV24-1 and TRBJ2-1, with 8 bases identical to TRBD2. Germline CDR1 and CDR2: KGHDR and SFDVKD. The CDR3 totals 16 residues. Losses at the gene ends were 2 bases for V and 3 bases for J; bases not matched to a gene: 5. CDR3 DNA sequence: TGTGCCACCAGTGATTACACGGGGGGGCACTACAATGAGCAGTTCTTC. This gives the protein CATSDYTGGHYNEQFF.

This clone has only one observation. The chain links TRBV7-9 to TRBJ1-1, with 9 bases that match TRBD1. Germline CDR1 is SEHNR and CDR2 is FQNEAQ (reference sequence). This CDR3 spans 15 amino acids. V was pared by 2 bases and J by 4 bases, with 5 bases of the junction left unmatched. The CDR3 DNA sequence: TGTGCCAGCAGCTTATGGGACAGGGCGAGCACTGAAGCTTTCTTT. This translates into CASSLWDRASTEAFF.

This clone is a singleton in its sample. The chain uses TRBV12-5 and TRBJ1-1, with D uncertain. CDR3 length: 12 amino acids. Germline values: CDR1 LGHNT, CDR2 FRNRAP. Trimming stripped 6 bases from V and 1 base from J, with 6 bases between. CDR3 sequence reads: CASGRGNTEAFF. CDR3 in DNA: TGTGCTAGTGGACGAGGGAACACTGAAGCTTTCTTT.

The chain is built from TRBV5-8 and TRBJ1-5; the match to TRBD1 covers 7 bases. V lost 2 bases to trimming and J lost 1 base; unmatched junction nucleotides: 6. The CDR3 length is 16 residues. Looked up from germline, CDR1 is SGHTS and CDR2 is YDEGEE. Here the CDR3 reads CASSLYRGTSNQPQHF. As DNA, the CDR3 is TGTGCCAGCAGCTTATACAGGGGTACGAGCAATCAGCCCCAGCATTTT.

The J gene is TRBJ2-3, the V gene TRBV19; D is perhaps TRBD2 (5 bases). This CDR3 region has 18 residues. V was shortened by 2 bases and J by 0 bases, with 18 bases between the two germline ends. Germline V gene data show CDR1 as LNHDA and CDR2 as SQIVND (reference sequence). The CDR3 sequence is CASSISLSSKRSTDTQYF. The CDR3, as DNA: TGTGCCAGTAGTATATCCCTTTCTAGCAAGAGGAGCACAGATACGCAGTATTTT.

V is TRBV7-6 and J is TRBJ2-3, with D perhaps TRBD1 (6 bases). V dropped 5 bases and J dropped 4 bases, with 13 bases sitting between them. CDR3 length: 14 residues. Germline loops: CDR1 SGHVS, CDR2 FNYEAQ. CDR3 DNA sequence: TGTGCCAGCAGCGACACAGGGTTGTCAGATACGCAGTATTTT. Its translation is CASSDTGLSDTQYF.

The V gene is TRBV7-6, the J gene TRBJ2-7; 7 positions match TRBD1. CDR1 is SGHVS, CDR2 FNYEAQ, per germline. Germline trimming cut 5 bases from V and 1 base from J; bases unmatched to any gene: 5. This CDR3 contains 14 residues. In nucleotides, the CDR3 is TGTGCCAGCAGCCGCGGACAGGAGTCCTACGAGCAGTACTTC. Translating gives CASSRGQESYEQYF.

The chain couples TRBV18 to TRBJ2-3; 9 bases fit TRBD2. V lost 1 base to trimming and J lost 4 bases; unmatched junction nucleotides: 9. This CDR3 has 17 amino acids. The germline V gene encodes CDR1 KGHSH and CDR2 LQKENI. The CDR3 sequence: CASSPRSGTSRSDTQYF. Here the CDR3 DNA reads TGTGCCAGCTCACCACGATCGGGGACTAGCCGATCAGATACGCAGTATTTT. Using reference TRBV18 and TRBJ2-3 for the parts outside the CDR3, the full variable domain is NAGVMQNPRHLVRRRGQEARLRCSPMKGHSHVYWYRQLPEEGLKFMVYLQKENIIDESGMPKERFSAEFPKEGPSILRIQQVVRGDSAAYFCASSPRSGTSRSDTQYFGPGTRLTVL.

The chain's CDR3 is CASSSLPGPDTQYF. Here the CDR3 DNA reads TGTGCCAGCAGTTCACTTCCAGGCCCAGATACGCAGTATTTT. The chain has TRBV27 and TRBJ2-3; D is uncertain. The CDR3 runs 14 residues. V was clipped by 4 bases and J by 4 bases, with 12 bases between them. The germline gives CDR1 MNHEY, CDR2 SMNVEV (reference sequence).

The chain links TRBV11-2 to TRBJ2-5; D is unclear. The length of the CDR3 is 12 residues. V lost 4 bases and J lost 0, with 3 bases in between. Germline loops: CDR1 SGHAT, CDR2 FQNNGV. CDR3 sequence reads: CASSSNQETQYF. In DNA form, the CDR3 reads TGTGCCAGCAGCTCTAACCAAGAGACCCAGTACTTC.

This sequence joins TRBV3-1 (or the pseudogene TRBV3-2) and TRBJ2-5; no clear D. Germline V gene data show CDR1 as LGHDT and CDR2 as YNNKEL (reference sequence). The CDR3 has 11 amino acids. V lost 6 bases and J lost 2, with 4 bases in between. The CDR3 sequence is CASRLQETQYF. DNA of the CDR3: TGTGCCAGCAGGCTACAAGAGACCCAGTACTTC.